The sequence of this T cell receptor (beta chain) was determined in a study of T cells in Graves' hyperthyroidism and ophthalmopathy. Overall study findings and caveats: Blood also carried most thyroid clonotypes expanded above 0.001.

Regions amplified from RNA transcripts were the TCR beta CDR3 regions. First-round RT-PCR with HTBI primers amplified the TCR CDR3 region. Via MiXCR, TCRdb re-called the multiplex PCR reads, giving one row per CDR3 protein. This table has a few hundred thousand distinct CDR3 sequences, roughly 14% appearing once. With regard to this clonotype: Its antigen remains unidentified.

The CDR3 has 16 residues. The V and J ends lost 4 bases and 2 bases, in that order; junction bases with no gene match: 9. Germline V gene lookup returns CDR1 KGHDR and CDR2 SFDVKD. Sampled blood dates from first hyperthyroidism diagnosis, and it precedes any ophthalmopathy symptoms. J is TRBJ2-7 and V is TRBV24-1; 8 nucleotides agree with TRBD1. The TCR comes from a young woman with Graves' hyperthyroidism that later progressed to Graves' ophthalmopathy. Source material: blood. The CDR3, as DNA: TGTGCCACCAGTGAATTTTCCTGGACAGGGACCTACGAGCAGTACTTC. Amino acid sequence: CATSEFSWTGTYEQYF.